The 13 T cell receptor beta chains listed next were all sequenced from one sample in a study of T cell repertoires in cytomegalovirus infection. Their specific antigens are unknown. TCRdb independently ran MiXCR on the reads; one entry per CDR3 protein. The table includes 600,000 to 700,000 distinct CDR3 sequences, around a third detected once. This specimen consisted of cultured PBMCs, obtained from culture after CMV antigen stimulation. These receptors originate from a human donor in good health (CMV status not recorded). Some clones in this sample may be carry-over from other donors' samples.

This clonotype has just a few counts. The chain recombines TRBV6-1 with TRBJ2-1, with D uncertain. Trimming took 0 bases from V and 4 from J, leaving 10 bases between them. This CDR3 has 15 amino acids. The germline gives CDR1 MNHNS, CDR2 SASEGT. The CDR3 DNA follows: TGTGCCAGCAGTGAAGCTAGGGATCGGTACAATGAGCAGTTCTTC. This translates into CASSEARDRYNEQFF.

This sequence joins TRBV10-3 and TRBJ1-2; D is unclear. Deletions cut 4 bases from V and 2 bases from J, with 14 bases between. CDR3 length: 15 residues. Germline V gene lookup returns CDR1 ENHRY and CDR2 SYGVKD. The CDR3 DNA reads TGTGCCATCAGTGCAGAAAAGAACGAGAACTATGGCTACACCTTC. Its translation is CAISAEKNENYGYTF.

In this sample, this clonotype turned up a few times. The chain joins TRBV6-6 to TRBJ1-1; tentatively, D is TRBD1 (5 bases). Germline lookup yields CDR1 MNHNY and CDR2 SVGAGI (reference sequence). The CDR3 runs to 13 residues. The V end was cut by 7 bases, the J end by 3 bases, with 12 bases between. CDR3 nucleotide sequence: TGTGCCAGCACCAGGGTGGGGGACACTGAAGCTTTCTTT. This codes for CASTRVGDTEAFF.

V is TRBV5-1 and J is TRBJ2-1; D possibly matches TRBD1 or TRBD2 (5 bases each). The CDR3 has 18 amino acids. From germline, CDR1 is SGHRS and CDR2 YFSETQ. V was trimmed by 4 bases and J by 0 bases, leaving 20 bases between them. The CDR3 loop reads CASSAISGTSSSYNEQFF. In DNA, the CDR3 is TGCGCCAGCAGCGCCATTAGTGGGACCTCGAGCTCCTACAATGAGCAGTTCTTC.

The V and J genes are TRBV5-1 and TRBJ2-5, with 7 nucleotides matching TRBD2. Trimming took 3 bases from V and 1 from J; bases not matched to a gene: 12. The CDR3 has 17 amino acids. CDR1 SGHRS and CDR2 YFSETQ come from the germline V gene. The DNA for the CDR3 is TGCGCCAGCAGCTCCACCTTCACTAGCGAAATCCAAGAGACCCAGTACTTC. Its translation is CASSSTFTSEIQETQYF.

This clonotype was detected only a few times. CDR3 DNA: TGTGCCAGCAGCCCAGGCGCGGCAACAGATCAGCCCCAGCATTTT. It yields the protein CASSPGAATDQPQHF. This chain uses TRBV12-3 or TRBV12-4 with TRBJ1-5; no clear D. The CDR3 runs to 15 residues. V shed 6 bases and J shed 5 bases, with 17 bases lying between them.

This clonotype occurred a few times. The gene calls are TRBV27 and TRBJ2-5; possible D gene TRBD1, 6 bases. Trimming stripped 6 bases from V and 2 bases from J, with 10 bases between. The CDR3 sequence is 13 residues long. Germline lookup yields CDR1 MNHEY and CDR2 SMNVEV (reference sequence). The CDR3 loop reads CASSRQEQETQYF. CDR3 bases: TGTGCCAGCAGCCGACAGGAACAAGAGACCCAGTACTTC.

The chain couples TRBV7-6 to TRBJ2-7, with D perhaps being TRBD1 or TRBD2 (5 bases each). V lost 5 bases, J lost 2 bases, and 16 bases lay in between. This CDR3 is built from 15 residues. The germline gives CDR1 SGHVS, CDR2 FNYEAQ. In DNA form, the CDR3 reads TGTGCCAGCAGCGACGGGACGTCGGACCCCTACGAGCAGTACTTC. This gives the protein CASSDGTSDPYEQYF.

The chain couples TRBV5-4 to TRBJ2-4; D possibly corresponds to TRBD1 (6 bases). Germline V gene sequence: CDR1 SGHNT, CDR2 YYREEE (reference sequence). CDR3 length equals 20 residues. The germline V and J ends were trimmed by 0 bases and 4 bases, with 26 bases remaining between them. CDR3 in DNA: TGTGCCAGCAGCTTGGGACAGGCTTACGGTTCTAGTGGCCCTAAAAACATTCAGTACTTC. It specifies CASSLGQAYGSSGPKNIQYF.

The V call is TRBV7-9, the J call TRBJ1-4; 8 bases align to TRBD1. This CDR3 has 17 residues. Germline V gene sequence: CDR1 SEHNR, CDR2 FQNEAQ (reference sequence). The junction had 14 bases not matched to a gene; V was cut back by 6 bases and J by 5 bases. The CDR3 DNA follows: TGTGCCAGCAGTCATGGGGGGACGGGACAGGAGAATGAAAAACTGTTTTTT. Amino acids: CASSHGGTGQENEKLFF.

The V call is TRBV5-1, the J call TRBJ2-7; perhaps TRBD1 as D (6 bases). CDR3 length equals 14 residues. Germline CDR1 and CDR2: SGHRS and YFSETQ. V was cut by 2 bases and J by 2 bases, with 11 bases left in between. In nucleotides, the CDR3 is TGCGCCAGCAGCTTCGGACAGCCGGCCTACGAGCAGTACTTC. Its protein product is CASSFGQPAYEQYF.

The CDR3 here is CASSYPRGVGTAFGETQYF. Written as DNA, the CDR3 is TGTGCCAGCAGTTACCCCAGGGGGGTCGGGACAGCCTTTGGCGAGACCCAGTACTTC. The chain uses TRBV6-2 or TRBV6-3 and TRBJ2-5, with D maybe TRBD1 (7 bases). Trimming cost V 2 bases and J 5 bases, with 27 bases left between them. This CDR3 is built from 19 residues. Germline loops: CDR1 MNHEY, CDR2 SVGEGT.

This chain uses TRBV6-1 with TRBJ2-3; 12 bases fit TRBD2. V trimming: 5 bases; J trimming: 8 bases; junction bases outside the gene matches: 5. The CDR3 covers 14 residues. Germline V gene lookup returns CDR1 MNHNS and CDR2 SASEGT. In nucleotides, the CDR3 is TGTGCCAGCAGTCTAGCGGGGGGGGATTTTACGCAGTATTTT. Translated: CASSLAGGDFTQYF.